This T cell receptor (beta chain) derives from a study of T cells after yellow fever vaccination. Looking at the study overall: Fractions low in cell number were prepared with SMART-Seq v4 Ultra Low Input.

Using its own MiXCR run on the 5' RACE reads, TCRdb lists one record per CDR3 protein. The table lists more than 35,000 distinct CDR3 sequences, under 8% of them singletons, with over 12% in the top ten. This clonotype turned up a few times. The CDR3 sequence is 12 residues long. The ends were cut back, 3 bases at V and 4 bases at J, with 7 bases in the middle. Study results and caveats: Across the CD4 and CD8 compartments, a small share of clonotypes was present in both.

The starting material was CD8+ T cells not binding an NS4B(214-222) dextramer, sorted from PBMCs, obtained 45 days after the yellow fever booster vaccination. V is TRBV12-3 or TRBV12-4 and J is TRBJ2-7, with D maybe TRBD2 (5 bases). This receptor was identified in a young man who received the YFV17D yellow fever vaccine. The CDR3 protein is CASSFGDYEQYF. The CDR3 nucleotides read TGTGCCAGCAGTTTCGGGGATTACGAGCAGTACTTC.